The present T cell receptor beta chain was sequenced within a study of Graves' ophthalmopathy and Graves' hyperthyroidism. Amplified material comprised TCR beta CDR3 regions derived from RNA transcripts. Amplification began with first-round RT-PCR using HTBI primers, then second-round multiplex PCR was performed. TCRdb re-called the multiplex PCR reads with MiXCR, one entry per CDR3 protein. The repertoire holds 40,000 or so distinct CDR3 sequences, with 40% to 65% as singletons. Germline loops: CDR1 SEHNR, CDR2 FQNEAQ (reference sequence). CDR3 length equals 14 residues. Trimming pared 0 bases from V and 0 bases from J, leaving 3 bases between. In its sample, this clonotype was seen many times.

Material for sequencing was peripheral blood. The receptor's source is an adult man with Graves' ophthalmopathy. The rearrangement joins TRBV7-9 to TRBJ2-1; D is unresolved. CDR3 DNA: TGTGCCAGCAGCTTAGCCAACTCCTACAATGAGCAGTTCTTC. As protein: CASSLANSYNEQFF.